This TCR beta chain was observed in a study of T-cell memory formation after mild COVID-19 (dated by TCRdb to about 2021). In terms of the full investigation: Most TCR sequence clusters were specific to one of the two donors. In a couple of donors, T-cell clones that expanded and contracted after mild COVID-19 were tracked by sequencing TCRalpha and TCRbeta repertoires over time. Two young, previously healthy adult volunteers, one female and one male, were included in the cohort. On the study overall, not on this receptor specifically: Contracting CD4+ clones were located mainly in the CM and EM memory subsets, whereas CD8+ clones were found to be enriched in EMRA. Some responding clones were detected in pre-infection memory, which suggested that pre-existing cross-reactive memory T cells had joined the SARS-CoV-2 response. From day 15 to 85, contracting clones showed balanced CD4/CD8 phenotypes, whereas a second wave of clones that expanded from day 15 to 37 leaned towards CD4+. The study covered only two mild cases, and larger cohorts including severe cases with pre-infection samples were considered necessary. SARS-CoV-2 specificity was not confirmed for the second-wave clones peaking on day 37.

Looking up the germline V gene yields CDR1 KGHSH and CDR2 LQKENI. Relative to germline, V is 3 bases shorter and J is 4 bases shorter, with 8 bases between their ends. The CDR3 sequence holds 13 residues, the cysteine and phenylalanine included. Only CDR3 DNA remains: 39 bases, in frame from the first base. For sequencing, an Illumina NovaSeq 6000 was employed. TCRalpha and TCRbeta cDNA libraries were built by 5'RACE with constant-segment primers, adding sample barcodes and unique molecular identifiers. Trizol reagent was used to extract RNA from every sample. The libraries were amplified in two PCR steps, and the second step added a second sample barcode and Illumina TruSeq adapters. The libraries were sequenced on an Illumina NovaSeq using 2 x 150 bp paired-end reads. Per the source publication's procedure: Demultiplexing of reads and collapsing into UMI-guided consensus sequences were performed with migec v1.2.7. Using mixcr v2.1.11, the UMI consensuses were aligned to TRA and TRB V and J templates and assembled into clonotypes. A clonotype was counted as expanded or contracted only if both edgeR and NoisET called the change significant, with noise models trained on biological replicates. For edgeR calls, a false discovery rate-adjusted p below 0.01 and a log2 fold-change threshold of 1 were applied. As an exploratory analysis of dynamics, PCA with hierarchical clustering was applied to max-normalized trajectories of the 1000 most abundant clonotypes. The CD4 or CD8 phenotype of responding clones was assigned using the separately sequenced CD4+ and CD8+ repertoires. The raw public data were reprocessed by TCRdb itself: fastp quality trimming at Q25, MiXCR clonotype calling, in-frame beta chains only. Identical CDR3 protein sequences are pooled into one entry, listed with their most common genes and DNA. These V and J calls derive from TCRdb rather than the authors' analysis. This sample holds about 320,000 distinct CDR3 sequences; 13% to 15% were observed only once. The ten most abundant clones make up around 23% of the sample.

PBMCs were isolated by Ficoll-Paque density gradient centrifugation. A note on this clonotype: No antigen is known for it. Per-nucleotide qualities are absent, and no much larger clonotype sits a single base away.

In this chain, TRBV18 is recombined with TRBJ2-3; confidence is insufficient to name the D gene. What was sequenced was PBMCs or a T cell subset sorted from them (not recorded which). The TCR sequence derives from a man in his late teens or twenties who had mild COVID-19 (a few samples of this study predate the infection). The sample titles of this study are shuffled in the database, so cell type and time point are left out; the donor was told from shared clones. The CDR3 reads CASSPYTSDTQYF. Read as DNA, the sequence is TGTGCCAGCTCACCGTACACATCAGATACGCAGTATTTT.